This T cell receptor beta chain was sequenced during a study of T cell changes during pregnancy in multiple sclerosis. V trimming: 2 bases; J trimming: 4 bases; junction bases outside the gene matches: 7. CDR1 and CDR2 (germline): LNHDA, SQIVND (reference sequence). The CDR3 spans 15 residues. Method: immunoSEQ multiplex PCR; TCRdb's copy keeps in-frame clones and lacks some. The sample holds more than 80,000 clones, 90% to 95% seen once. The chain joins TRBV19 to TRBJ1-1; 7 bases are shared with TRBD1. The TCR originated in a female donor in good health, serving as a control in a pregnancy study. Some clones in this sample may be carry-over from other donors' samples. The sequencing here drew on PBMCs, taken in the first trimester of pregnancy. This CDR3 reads CASSIYQGDGTEAFF. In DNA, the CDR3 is TGTGCCAGTAGTATATACCAGGGGGATGGCACTGAAGCTTTCTTT. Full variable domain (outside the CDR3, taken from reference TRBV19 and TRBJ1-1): DGGITQSPKYLFRKEGQNVTLSCEQNLNHDAMYWYRQDPGQGLRLIYYSQIVNDFQKGDIAEGYSVSREKKESFPLTVTSAQKNPTAFYLCASSIYQGDGTEAFFGQGTRLTVV.